A single sample gave rise to the 7 T cell receptor beta chains below, sequenced in a study of cytotoxic CD8 clonotypes in ibrutinib-treated CLL. Only in-frame clones appear in the TCRdb table, and some are missing; sequencing was by immunoSEQ multiplex PCR. The sample records just over 200,000 clones, 75% to 85% being singletons. Sequencing was performed on PBMCs, taken after 12 months of ibrutinib treatment. The receptors here all came from a human donor with chronic lymphocytic leukemia.

This rearrangement joins TRBV5-4 to TRBJ2-3, with 7 bases identical to TRBD2. The J segment lost 6 bases and the V segment lost 4 bases, leaving 8 bases of the junction unmatched. CDR3 length: 14 residues. CDR1 and CDR2 from the germline V gene are SGHNT and YYREEE (reference sequence). Written as DNA, the CDR3 is TGTGCCAGCAGCACGGAGCGGGAAGGGGATACGCAGTATTTT. Protein product: CASSTEREGDTQYF.

The chain is built from TRBV5-4 and TRBJ2-5, with 13 positions matching TRBD2. The CDR3 is 15 residues long. Germline CDR1 reads SGHNT; CDR2 reads YYREEE (reference sequence). With V trimmed by 4 bases and J by 5 bases, 5 bases remained unmatched. The CDR3 region has the DNA TGTGCCAGCAGCCCTGGACTAGCGGGAGTGGAGACCCAGTACTTC. Its translation is CASSPGLAGVETQYF.

The V and J genes are TRBV5-6 and TRBJ2-7, with D possibly being TRBD2 (7 bases). This CDR3 has 14 amino acids. The germline V gene has CDR1 SGHDT and CDR2 YYEEEE. Trimming shortened V by 7 bases and J by 2 bases, and 16 bases separated the two germline ends. The CDR3 region is CASRGAGSTYEQYF. The CDR3 nucleotides are TGTGCCAGCCGGGGGGCAGGAAGTACCTACGAGCAGTACTTC.

The chain uses TRBV2 and TRBJ1-2, with D perhaps matching TRBD1 (5 bases). The V gene lost 4 bases and the J gene lost 8 bases, with 14 bases spanning the gap. The V gene's germline CDR1 is SNHLY and CDR2 FYNNEI. This CDR3 has 13 residues. The DNA for the CDR3 is TGTGCCAGCAGTGGCGACAGCCTTGAGGGCTACACCTTC. Its protein product is CASSGDSLEGYTF.

The chain has TRBV2 and TRBJ1-2; perhaps TRBD1 as D (6 bases). Trimming pared 6 bases from V and 8 bases from J, leaving 19 bases between. The germline CDR1 and CDR2 sequences are SNHLY and FYNNEI. This CDR3 spans 14 amino acids. CDR3 loop: CASSAGTPSKGYTF. Here the CDR3 DNA reads TGTGCCAGCAGCGCCGGGACACCTAGTAAAGGCTACACCTTC.

The chain uses TRBV5-6 and TRBJ2-7; D not resolved. This CDR3 is 15 amino acids long. Trimming stripped 4 bases from V and 1 base from J, with 15 bases between. Germline V lookup: CDR1 SGHDT, CDR2 YYEEEE. The CDR3 spells CASSLPPTVSYEQYF. CDR3 bases: TGTGCCAGCAGCCTCCCACCCACAGTGTCCTACGAGCAGTACTTC.

The V call is TRBV4-1, the J call TRBJ2-2; D is unclear. CDR1 and CDR2 (germline): MGHRA, YSYEKL. CDR3 length: 12 residues. Trimming removed 4 bases from V and 8 bases from J, with 8 bases in between. The CDR3 DNA reads TGCGCCAGCAGCCTCGGTTTAGGGGAGCTGTTTTTT. As protein: CASSLGLGELFF.